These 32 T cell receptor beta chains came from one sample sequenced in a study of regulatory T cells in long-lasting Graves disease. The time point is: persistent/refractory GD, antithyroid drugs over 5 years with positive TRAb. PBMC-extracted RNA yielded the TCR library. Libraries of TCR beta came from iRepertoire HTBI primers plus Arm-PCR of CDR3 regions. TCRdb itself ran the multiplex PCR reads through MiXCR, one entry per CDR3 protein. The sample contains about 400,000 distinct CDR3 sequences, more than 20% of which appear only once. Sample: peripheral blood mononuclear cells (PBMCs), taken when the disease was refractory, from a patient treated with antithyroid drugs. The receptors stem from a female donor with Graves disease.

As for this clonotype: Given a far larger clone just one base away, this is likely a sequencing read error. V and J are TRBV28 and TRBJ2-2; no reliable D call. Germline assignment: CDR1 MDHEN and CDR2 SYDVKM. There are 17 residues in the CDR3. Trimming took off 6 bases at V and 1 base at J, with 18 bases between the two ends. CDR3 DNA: TGTGCCAGCAGCCAATCCATGAGTAGCCGGAACACCGGGGAGCTGTTTTTT. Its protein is CASSQSMSSRNTGELFF.

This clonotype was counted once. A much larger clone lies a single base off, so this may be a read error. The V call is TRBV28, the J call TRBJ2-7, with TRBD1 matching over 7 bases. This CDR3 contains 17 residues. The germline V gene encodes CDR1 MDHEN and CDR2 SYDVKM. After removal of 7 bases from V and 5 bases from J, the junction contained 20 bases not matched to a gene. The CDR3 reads CASMEVGTAPLGHEQYF. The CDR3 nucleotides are TGTGCCAGCATGGAGGTGGGGACAGCTCCCCTAGGCCACGAGCAGTACTTC.

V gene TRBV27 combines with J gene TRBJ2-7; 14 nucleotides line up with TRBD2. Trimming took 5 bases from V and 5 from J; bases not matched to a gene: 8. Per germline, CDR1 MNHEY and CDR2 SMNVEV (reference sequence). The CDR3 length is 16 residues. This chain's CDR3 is CASSMGLAGDNDEQYF. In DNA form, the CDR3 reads TGTGCCAGCAGTATGGGACTAGCGGGAGATAATGACGAGCAGTACTTC.

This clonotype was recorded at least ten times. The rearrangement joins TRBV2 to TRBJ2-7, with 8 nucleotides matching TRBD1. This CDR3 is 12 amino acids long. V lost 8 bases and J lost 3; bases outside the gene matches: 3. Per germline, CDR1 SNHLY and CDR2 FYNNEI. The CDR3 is CASGTGGYEQYF. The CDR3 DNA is TGTGCCAGCGGGACAGGAGGCTACGAGCAGTACTTC.

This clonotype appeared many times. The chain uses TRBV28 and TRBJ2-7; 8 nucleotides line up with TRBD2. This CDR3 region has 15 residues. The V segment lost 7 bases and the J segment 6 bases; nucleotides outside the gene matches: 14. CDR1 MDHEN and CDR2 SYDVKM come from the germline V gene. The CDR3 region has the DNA TGTGCCAGCACATGGGGGGTGACGGGAGGGAGCGAGCAGTACTTC. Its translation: CASTWGVTGGSEQYF.

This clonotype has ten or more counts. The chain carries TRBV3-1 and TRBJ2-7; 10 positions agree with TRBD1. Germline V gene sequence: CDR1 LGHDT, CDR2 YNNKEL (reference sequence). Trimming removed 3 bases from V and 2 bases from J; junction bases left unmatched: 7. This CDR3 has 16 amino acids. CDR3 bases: TGTGCCAGCAGCCACCTTTCCGGGACAGGGGCCTACGAGCAGTACTTC. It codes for CASSHLSGTGAYEQYF.

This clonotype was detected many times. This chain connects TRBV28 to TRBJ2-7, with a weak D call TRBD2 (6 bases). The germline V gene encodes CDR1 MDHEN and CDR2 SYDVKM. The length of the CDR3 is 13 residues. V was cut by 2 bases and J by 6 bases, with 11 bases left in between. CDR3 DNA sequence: TGTGCCAGCAGTTTAGGGCTAGCGCGCGAGCAGTACTTC. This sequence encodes CASSLGLAREQYF.

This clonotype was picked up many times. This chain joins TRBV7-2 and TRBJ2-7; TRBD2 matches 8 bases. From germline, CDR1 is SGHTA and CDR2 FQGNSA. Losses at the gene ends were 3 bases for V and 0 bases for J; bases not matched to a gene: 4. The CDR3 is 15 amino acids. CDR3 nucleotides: TGTGCCAGCAGCTTTGGACTAGCCACCTCCTACGAGCAGTACTTC. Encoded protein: CASSFGLATSYEQYF.

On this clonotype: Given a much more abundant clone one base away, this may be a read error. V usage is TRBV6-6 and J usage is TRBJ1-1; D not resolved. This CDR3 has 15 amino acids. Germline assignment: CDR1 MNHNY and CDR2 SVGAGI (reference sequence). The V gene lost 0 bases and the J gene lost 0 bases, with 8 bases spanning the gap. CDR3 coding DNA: TGTGCCAGCAGTTACTCGGCGGCTTTGAACACTGAAGCTTTCTTT. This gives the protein CASSYSAALNTEAFF.

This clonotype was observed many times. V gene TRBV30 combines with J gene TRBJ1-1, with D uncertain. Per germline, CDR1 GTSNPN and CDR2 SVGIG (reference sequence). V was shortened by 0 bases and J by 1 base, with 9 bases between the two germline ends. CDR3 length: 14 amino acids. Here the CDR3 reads CAWSVGWGNTEAFF. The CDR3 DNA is TGTGCCTGGAGTGTAGGTTGGGGGAACACTGAAGCTTTCTTT.

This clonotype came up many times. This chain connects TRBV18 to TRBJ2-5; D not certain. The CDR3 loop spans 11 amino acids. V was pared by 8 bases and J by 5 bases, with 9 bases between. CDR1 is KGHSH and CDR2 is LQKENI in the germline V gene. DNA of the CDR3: TGTGCCAGCAGTTACATGGAGACCCAGTACTTC. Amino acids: CASSYMETQYF. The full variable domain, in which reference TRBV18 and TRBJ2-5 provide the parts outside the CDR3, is NAGVMQNPRHLVRRRGQEARLRCSPMKGHSHVYWYRQLPEEGLKFMVYLQKENIIDESGMPKERFSAEFPKEGPSILRIQQVVRGDSAAYFCASSYMETQYFGPGTRLLVL.

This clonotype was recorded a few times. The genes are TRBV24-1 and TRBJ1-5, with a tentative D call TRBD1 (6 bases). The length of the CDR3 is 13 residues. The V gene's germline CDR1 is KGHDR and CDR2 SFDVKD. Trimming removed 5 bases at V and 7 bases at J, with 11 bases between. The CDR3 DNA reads TGTGCCACCAGTGGGGGGGCAAGGCAGCCCCAGCATTTT. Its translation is CATSGGARQPQHF.

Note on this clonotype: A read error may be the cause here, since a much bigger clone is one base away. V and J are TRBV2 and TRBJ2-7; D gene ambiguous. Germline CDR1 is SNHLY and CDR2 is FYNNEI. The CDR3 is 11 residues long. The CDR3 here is CASTRSYEQCF. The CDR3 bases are TGTGCCAGCACCAGGTCCTACGAGCAGTGCTTC.

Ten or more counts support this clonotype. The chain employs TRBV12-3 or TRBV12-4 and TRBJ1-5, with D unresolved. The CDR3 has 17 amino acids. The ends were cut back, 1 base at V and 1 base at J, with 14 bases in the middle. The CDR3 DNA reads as TGTGCCAGCAGTTTAGATCGGCCCTCGGTAAGCAATCAGCCCCAGCATTTT. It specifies CASSLDRPSVSNQPQHF.

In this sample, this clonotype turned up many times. The CDR3 loop reads CASSFGAAGGQTEAFF. CDR3 nucleotides: TGTGCCAGCAGTTTCGGCGCGGCGGGAGGGCAAACTGAAGCTTTCTTT. This rearrangement joins TRBV12-3 or TRBV12-4 to TRBJ1-1; D is uncertain. Trimming shortened V by 3 bases and J by 5 bases, and 19 bases separated the two germline ends. The CDR3 spans 16 residues.

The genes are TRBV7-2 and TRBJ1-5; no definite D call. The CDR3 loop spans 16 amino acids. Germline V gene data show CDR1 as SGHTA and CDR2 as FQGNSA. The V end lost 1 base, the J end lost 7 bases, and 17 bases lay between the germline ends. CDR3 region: CASSLGRGGSWQPQHF. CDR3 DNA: TGTGCCAGCAGCTTAGGACGGGGTGGGTCGTGGCAGCCCCAGCATTTT.

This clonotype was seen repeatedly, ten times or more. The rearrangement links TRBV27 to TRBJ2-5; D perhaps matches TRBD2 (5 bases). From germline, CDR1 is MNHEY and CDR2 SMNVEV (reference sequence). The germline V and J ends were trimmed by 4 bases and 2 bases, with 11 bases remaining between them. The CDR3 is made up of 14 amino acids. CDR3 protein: CASSSVAHQETQYF. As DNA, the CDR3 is TGTGCCAGCAGTTCTGTAGCGCATCAAGAGACCCAGTACTTC.

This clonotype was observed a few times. CDR3 in amino acids: CASSPPVGSQYF. DNA for the CDR3: TGTGCCAGCTCACCACCGGTGGGGAGCCAGTACTTC. This chain links TRBV18 with TRBJ2-5; D may be TRBD2 (5 bases). With 0 bases removed from V and 10 bases from J, the gap between germline ends came to 9 bases. CDR1 is KGHSH and CDR2 is LQKENI in the germline V gene. This CDR3 region has 12 residues.

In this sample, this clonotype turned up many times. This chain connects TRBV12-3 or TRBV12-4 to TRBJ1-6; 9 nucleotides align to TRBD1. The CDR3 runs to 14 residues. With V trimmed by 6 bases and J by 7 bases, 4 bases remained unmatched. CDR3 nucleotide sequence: TGTGCCAGCAGGAATACAGGGGGCAATTCACCCCTCCACTTT. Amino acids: CASRNTGGNSPLHF.

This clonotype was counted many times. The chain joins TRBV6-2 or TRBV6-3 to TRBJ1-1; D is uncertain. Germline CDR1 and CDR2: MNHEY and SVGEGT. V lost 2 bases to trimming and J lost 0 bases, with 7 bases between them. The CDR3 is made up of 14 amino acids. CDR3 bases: TGTGCCAGCAGTTACGAGACATTGAACACTGAAGCTTTCTTT. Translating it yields CASSYETLNTEAFF.

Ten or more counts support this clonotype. In DNA, the CDR3 is TGTGCCAGCAGTTTAGCGATCGCGACAGGGCAGAACACTGAAGCTTTCTTT. Encoded protein: CASSLAIATGQNTEAFF. The rearrangement joins TRBV12-3 or TRBV12-4 to TRBJ1-1; 7 bases match TRBD1. Unmatched junction bases numbered 8, after V lost 0 bases and J lost 1 base. There are 17 residues in the CDR3.

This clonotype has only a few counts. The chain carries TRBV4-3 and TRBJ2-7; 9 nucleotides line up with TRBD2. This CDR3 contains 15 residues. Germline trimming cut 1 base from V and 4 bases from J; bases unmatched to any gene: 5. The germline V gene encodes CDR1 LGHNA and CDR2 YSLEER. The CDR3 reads CASSQGASGKYEQYF. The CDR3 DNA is TGCGCCAGCAGCCAAGGGGCTAGCGGGAAATACGAGCAGTACTTC.

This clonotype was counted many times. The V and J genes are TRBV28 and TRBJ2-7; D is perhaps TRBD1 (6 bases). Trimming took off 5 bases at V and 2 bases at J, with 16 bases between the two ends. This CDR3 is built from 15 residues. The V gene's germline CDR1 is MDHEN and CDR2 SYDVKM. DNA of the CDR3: TGTGCCAGCAGTGGGACGGGACACACGCCCTACGAGCAGTACTTC. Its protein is CASSGTGHTPYEQYF.

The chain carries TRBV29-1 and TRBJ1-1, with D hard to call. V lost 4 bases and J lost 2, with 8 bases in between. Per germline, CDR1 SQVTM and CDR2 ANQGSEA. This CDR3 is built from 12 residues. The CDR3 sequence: CSVVPTNTEAFF. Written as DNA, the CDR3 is TGCAGCGTTGTCCCAACCAACACTGAAGCTTTCTTT. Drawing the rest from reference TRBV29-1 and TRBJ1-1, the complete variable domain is SAVISQKPSRDICQRGTSLTIQCQVDSQVTMMFWYRQQPGQSLTLIATANQGSEATYESGFVIDKFPISRPNLTFSTLTVSNMSPEDSSIYLCSVVPTNTEAFFGQGTRLTVV.

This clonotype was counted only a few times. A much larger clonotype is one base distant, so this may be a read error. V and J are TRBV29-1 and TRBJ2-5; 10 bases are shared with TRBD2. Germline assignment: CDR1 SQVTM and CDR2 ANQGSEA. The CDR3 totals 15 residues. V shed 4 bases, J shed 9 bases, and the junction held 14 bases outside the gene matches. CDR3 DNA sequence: TGCAGCGTTGCTGGGGAGCGGGAGGGCCGGGAGGCCCAGTACTTC. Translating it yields CSVAGEREGREAQYF.

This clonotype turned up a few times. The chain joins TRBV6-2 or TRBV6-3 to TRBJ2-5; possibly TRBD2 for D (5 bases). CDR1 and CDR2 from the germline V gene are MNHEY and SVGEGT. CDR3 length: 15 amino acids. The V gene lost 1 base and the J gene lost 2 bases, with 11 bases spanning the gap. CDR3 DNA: TGTGCCAGCAGTTACTGGTCTAGCCTTCAAGAGACCCAGTACTTC. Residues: CASSYWSSLQETQYF.

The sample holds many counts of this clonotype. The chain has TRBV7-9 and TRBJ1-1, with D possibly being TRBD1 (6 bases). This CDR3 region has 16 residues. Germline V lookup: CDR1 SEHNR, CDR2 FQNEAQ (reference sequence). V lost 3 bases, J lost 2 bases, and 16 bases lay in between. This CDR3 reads CASSLSAGTFNTEAFF. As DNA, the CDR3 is TGTGCCAGCAGCTTGTCCGCCGGGACATTTAACACTGAAGCTTTCTTT.

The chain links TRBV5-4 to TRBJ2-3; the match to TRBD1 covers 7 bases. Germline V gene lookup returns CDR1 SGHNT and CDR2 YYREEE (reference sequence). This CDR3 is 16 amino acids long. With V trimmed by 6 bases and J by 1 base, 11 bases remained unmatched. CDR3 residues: CASTNPGQSRTDTQYF. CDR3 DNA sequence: TGTGCCAGCACCAATCCGGGACAGAGCCGCACAGATACGCAGTATTTT.

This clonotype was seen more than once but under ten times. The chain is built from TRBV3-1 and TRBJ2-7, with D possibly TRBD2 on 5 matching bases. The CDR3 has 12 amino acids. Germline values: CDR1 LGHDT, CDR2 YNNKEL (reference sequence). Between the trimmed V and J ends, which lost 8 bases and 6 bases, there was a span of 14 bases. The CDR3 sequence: CASGYDYAEQYF. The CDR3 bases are TGTGCCAGCGGTTACGACTATGCCGAGCAGTACTTC.

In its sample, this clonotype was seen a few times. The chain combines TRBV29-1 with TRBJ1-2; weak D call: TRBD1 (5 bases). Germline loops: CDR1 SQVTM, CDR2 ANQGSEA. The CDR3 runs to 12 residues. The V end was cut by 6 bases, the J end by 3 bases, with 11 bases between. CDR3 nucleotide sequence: TGCAGCGTGAGGTCACAGGACTATGGCTACACCTTC. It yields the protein CSVRSQDYGYTF. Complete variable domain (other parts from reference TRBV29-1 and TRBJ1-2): SAVISQKPSRDICQRGTSLTIQCQVDSQVTMMFWYRQQPGQSLTLIATANQGSEATYESGFVIDKFPISRPNLTFSTLTVSNMSPEDSSIYLCSVRSQDYGYTFGSGTRLTVV.

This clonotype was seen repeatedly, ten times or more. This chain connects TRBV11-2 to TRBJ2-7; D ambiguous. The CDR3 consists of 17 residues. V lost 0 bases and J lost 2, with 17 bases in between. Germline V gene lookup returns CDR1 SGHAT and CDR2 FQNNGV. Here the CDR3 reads CASSLDAATLTTYEQYF. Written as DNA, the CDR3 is TGTGCCAGCAGCTTAGATGCAGCGACTCTTACTACCTACGAGCAGTACTTC.

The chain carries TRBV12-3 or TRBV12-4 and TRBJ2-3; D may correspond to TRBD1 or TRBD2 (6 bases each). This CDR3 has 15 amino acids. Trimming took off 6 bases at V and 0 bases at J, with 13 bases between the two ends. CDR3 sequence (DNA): TGTGCCAGCAGAAGGCAGGGGACTAGCACAGATACGCAGTATTTT. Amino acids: CASRRQGTSTDTQYF.